Each of the 11 T cell receptor beta chains below was sequenced from the same sample in a study of cytomegalovirus exposure and HLA in healthy donors. The study ran its PCR with 60 Vbeta and 13 Jbeta primers. Produced via immunoSEQ multiplex PCR; TCRdb's table is partial and in-frame only. Here the sample table reports about 200,000 clones. Sequenced: PBMCs. The receptor set was obtained from a girl aged 2-9 years in good health and CMV-seropositive.

J is TRBJ2-1 and V is TRBV12-5; D not resolved. The CDR3 covers 13 residues. V gave up 1 base and J gave up 4 bases, with 5 bases separating them. Germline V lookup: CDR1 LGHNT, CDR2 FRNRAP. The DNA of the CDR3 is TGTGCTAGTGGTTTGGACGGGTACAATGAGCAGTTCTTC. This encodes CASGLDGYNEQFF.

The chain combines TRBV10-3 with TRBJ1-6; 8 positions agree with TRBD1. The germline CDR1 and CDR2 sequences are ENHRY and SYGVKD. The CDR3 has 17 amino acids. The J segment lost 2 bases and the V segment lost 3 bases, leaving 6 bases of the junction unmatched. CDR3 coding DNA: TGTGCCATCAGTGAAACCCGACAGGGGACCTATAATTCACCCCTCCACTTT. Its protein is CAISETRQGTYNSPLHF.

The V call is TRBV9, the J call TRBJ1-2; the D is unclear. In germline, CDR1 is SGDLS, CDR2 YYNGEE. The CDR3 loop spans 13 amino acids. Trimming took off 4 bases at V and 4 bases at J, with 11 bases between the two ends. The CDR3 region has the DNA TGTGCCAGCAGCCGGGAGTCGGGCTATGGCTACACCTTC. Residues: CASSRESGYGYTF.

The chain uses TRBV11-1 and TRBJ1-1; 7 positions match TRBD1. The CDR3 contains 18 residues. V gave up 1 base and J gave up 0 bases; unmatched junction bases: 11. The germline V gene has CDR1 SGHAT and CDR2 FQDESV (reference sequence). CDR3 protein: CASSLGMMAGGLNTEAFF. CDR3 nucleotide sequence: TGTGCCAGCAGCTTAGGTATGATGGCAGGGGGTTTGAACACTGAAGCTTTCTTT.

The chain combines TRBV28 with TRBJ2-5; 8 nucleotides align to TRBD1. The CDR3 covers 14 residues. The V gene end was trimmed by 6 bases and the J gene end by 3 bases; junction bases not matched to a gene: 6. Per the germline V gene, CDR1 is MDHEN and CDR2 is SYDVKM. CDR3 protein: CASSTTGGEETQYF. The DNA of the CDR3 is TGTGCCAGCAGCACCACAGGGGGTGAAGAGACCCAGTACTTC.

The chain employs TRBV28 and TRBJ2-7; TRBD1 agrees at 7 bases. Germline values: CDR1 MDHEN, CDR2 SYDVKM. The junction had 9 bases not matched to a gene; V was cut back by 7 bases and J by 3 bases. This CDR3 spans 14 amino acids. The CDR3 is CASTSTNRGYEQYF. CDR3 in DNA: TGTGCCAGCACTTCCACGAACAGGGGCTACGAGCAGTACTTC.

The chain couples TRBV7-9 to TRBJ2-3; D perhaps matches TRBD2 (6 bases). CDR3 length: 15 residues. Germline loops: CDR1 SEHNR, CDR2 FQNEAQ (reference sequence). V was cut by 5 bases and J by 1 base, with 13 bases left in between. CDR3 amino acids: CASSTRRGGTDTQYF. In DNA form, the CDR3 reads TGTGCCAGCAGCACCCGGAGGGGTGGCACAGATACGCAGTATTTT.

The CDR3 DNA is TGTGCCAGCAGTTTATTAGGACAGGGGCCTGCCGTCTCTGGGGCCAACGTCCTGACTTTC. Its protein product is CASSLLGQGPAVSGANVLTF. The chain has TRBV27 and TRBJ2-6, with TRBD1 identical over 9 bases. Germline V gene lookup returns CDR1 MNHEY and CDR2 SMNVEV (reference sequence). The J segment lost 0 bases and the V segment lost 1 base, leaving 10 bases of the junction unmatched. The CDR3 has 20 residues.

This sequence joins TRBV14 and TRBJ2-7; 10 bases map to TRBD2. J gave up 1 base and V 5 bases, and 5 bases lay outside the gene matches. Germline V CDR1 and CDR2: SGHDN, FVKESK. The CDR3 runs to 15 residues. This CDR3 reads CASSGSGRESYEQYF. CDR3 nucleotide sequence: TGTGCCAGCAGCGGGAGCGGGAGGGAATCCTACGAGCAGTACTTC.

DNA of the CDR3: TGTGCCAGCAGCCCCGAGGGGACTAGCGGGAGTGCGAACACCGGGGAGCTGTTTTTT. Encoded protein: CASSPEGTSGSANTGELFF. V is TRBV2 and J is TRBJ2-2, with 14 bases lining up with TRBD2. The V and J ends lost 6 bases and 0 bases, in that order; junction bases with no gene match: 9. CDR3 length equals 19 residues. CDR1 SNHLY and CDR2 FYNNEI come from the germline V gene.

The J gene is TRBJ2-7, the V gene TRBV27; 7 bases map to TRBD1. The germline V gene encodes CDR1 MNHEY and CDR2 SMNVEV (reference sequence). The CDR3 is 13 amino acids. V lost 5 bases, J lost 2 bases, and 3 bases stayed unmatched. CDR3: CASSRQGPYEQYF. Here the CDR3 DNA reads TGTGCCAGCAGTCGACAGGGCCCCTACGAGCAGTACTTC.